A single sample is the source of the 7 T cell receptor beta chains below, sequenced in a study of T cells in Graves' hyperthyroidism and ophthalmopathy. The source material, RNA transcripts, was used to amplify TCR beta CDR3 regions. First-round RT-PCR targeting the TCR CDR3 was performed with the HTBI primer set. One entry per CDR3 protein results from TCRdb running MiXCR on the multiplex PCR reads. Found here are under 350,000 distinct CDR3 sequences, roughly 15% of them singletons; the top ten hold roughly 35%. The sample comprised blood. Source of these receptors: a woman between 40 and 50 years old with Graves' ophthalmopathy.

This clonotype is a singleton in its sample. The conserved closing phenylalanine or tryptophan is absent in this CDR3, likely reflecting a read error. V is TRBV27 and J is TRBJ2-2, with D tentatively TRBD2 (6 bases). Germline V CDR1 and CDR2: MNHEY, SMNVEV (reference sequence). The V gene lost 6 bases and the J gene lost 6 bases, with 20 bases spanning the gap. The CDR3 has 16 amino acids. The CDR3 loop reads CASRPTGLGVAGELFL. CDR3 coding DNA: TGTGCCAGCAGGCCGACGGGACTCGGGGTGGCCGGGGAGCTGTTTCTT.

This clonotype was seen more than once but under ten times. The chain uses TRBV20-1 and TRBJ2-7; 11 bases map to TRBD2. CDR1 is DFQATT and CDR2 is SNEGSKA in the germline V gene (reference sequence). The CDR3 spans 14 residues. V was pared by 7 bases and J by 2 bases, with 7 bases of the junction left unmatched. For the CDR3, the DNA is TGCAGTGTCACCCTAGCGGGAGGCGCCTACGAGCAGTACTTC. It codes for CSVTLAGGAYEQYF.

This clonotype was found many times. CDR3 in DNA: TGTGCCAGCAGAAAGGGACAACCGGGCACTGAAGCTTTCTTT. Its protein is CASRKGQPGTEAFF. The V call is TRBV6-1, the J call TRBJ1-1; D is perhaps TRBD1 (6 bases). This CDR3 has 14 amino acids. Germline assignment: CDR1 MNHNS and CDR2 SASEGT. Deletions cut 6 bases from V and 4 bases from J, with 15 bases between.

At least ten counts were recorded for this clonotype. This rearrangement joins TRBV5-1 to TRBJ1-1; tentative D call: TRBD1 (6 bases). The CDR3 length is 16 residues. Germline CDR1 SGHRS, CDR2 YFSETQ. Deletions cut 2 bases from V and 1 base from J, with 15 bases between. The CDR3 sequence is CASSFVAGAPNTEAFF. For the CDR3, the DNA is TGCGCCAGCAGCTTCGTGGCAGGGGCGCCGAACACTGAAGCTTTCTTT.

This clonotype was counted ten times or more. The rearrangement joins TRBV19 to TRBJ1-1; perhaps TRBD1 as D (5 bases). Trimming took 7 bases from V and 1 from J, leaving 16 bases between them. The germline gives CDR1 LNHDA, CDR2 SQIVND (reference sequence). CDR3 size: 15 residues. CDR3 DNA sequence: TGTGCCAGTAAGACCTCAGGGCAGCCGAACACTGAAGCTTTCTTT. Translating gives CASKTSGQPNTEAFF. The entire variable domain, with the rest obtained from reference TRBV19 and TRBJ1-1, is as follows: DGGITQSPKYLFRKEGQNVTLSCEQNLNHDAMYWYRQDPGQGLRLIYYSQIVNDFQKGDIAEGYSVSREKKESFPLTVTSAQKNPTAFYLCASKTSGQPNTEAFFGQGTRLTVV.

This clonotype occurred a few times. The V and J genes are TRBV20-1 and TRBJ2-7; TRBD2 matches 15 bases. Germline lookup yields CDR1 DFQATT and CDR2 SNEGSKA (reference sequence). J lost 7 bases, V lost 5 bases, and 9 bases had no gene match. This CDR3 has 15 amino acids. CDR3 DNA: TGCAGTGCTCCGCGGACTAGCGGGAGGGCCTGGGAGCAGTACTTC. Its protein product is CSAPRTSGRAWEQYF.

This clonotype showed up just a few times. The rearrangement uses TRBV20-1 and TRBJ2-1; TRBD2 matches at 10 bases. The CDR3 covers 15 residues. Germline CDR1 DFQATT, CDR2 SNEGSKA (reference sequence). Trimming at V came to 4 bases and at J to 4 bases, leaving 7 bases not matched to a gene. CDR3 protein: CSATSALAGYNEQFF. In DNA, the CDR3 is TGCAGTGCTACCAGTGCACTAGCGGGGTACAATGAGCAGTTCTTC.